Listed here is a single T cell receptor (beta chain). These data belong to a study of blood T cell repertoires in COVID-19. Study as a whole: From T cells, B-cell-depleted T cells, or PBMCs came the material, which was cDNA or gDNA.

Per the original methods: Amplified reference gene primers provided the basis for estimating nucleated cell counts. Assay: immunoSEQ multiplex PCR; the TCRdb copy retains only in-frame clones and omits some. V, J and clone size derive from that table, while D and trimming were established from the DNA sequence. The sample carries hundreds of thousands of clones, around 84% recorded once. Researchers sorted participants into cohorts using their self-reported clinical history. V dropped 2 bases and J dropped 3 bases, with 10 bases sitting between them. Germline loops: CDR1 ENHRY, CDR2 SYGVKD. This CDR3 contains 14 residues.

Sequenced: PBMCs or T cells enriched from blood (not recorded which). The source is a man aged 40-55 years who had recovered from COVID-19. This chain links TRBV10-3 with TRBJ1-1; D is undetermined. DNA for the CDR3: TGTGCCATCAGTGAGCCCTTCGACTACACTGAAGCTTTCTTT. Protein sequence: CAISEPFDYTEAFF.